These 20 T cell receptor beta chains were sequenced from one sample in a study of Ad26.COV2.S vaccination and SARS-CoV-2 variants. TCRdb keeps only in-frame clones here, not all; method: immunoSEQ multiplex PCR. Among 200,000 to 300,000 clones listed, approximately 90% were seen once. Described treatment: 15 to 20 received Ad26.COV2.S at low or high dose, single or two shots; several received placebo; per-sample allocation not given. Samples came from day 63 after the first vaccine or placebo injection. The input for sequencing was peripheral blood, taken in a trial of Ad26.COV2.S vaccine versus placebo. The receptors shown here come from a person aged 18-60 years who received the Ad26.COV2.S COVID-19 vaccine or a placebo.

In this sample, this clone turned up a few times. This chain joins TRBV4-3 and TRBJ1-4; D uncertain. Germline V CDR1 and CDR2: LGHNA, YSLEER. The CDR3 has 16 amino acids. Trimming took 4 bases from V and 0 from J, leaving 12 bases between them. The CDR3 protein is CASSRGFIATNEKLFF. DNA of the CDR3: TGCGCCAGCAGCCGGGGATTTATCGCAACTAATGAAAAACTGTTTTTT.

In the case of this clone: Other DNA sequences of this sample code for an identical CDR3. The chain recombines TRBV29-1 with TRBJ1-5; 8 bases are a match to TRBD1. After removal of 4 bases from V and 6 bases from J, the junction contained 5 bases not matched to a gene. This CDR3 comprises 13 residues. Germline assignment: CDR1 SQVTM and CDR2 ANQGSEA. Here the CDR3 DNA reads TGCAGCGTTGGTGGGACAGGAGGTCAGCCCCAGCATTTT. Translating it yields CSVGGTGGQPQHF.

The chain joins TRBV4-3 to TRBJ2-4; D gene unclear. The CDR3 covers 14 residues. Germline CDR1 reads LGHNA; CDR2 reads YSLEER. V was pared by 1 base and J by 8 bases, with 12 bases between. The CDR3 sequence: CASSQGHGVDIQYF. Written as DNA, the CDR3 is TGCGCCAGCAGCCAAGGACATGGTGTAGACATTCAGTACTTC.

V is TRBV6-2 or TRBV6-3 and J is TRBJ2-7; D is possibly TRBD1 (5 bases). This CDR3 comprises 17 residues. Germline V CDR1 and CDR2: MNHEY, SVGEGT. Trimming took off 0 bases at V and 4 bases at J, with 19 bases between the two ends. This CDR3 is CASSYSVGPPYRYEQYF. In nucleotides, the CDR3 is TGTGCCAGCAGTTACTCGGTGGGGCCTCCGTATAGATACGAGCAGTACTTC.

This clone showed up just a few times. The J gene is TRBJ1-3, the V gene TRBV30, with no clear D. CDR3 size: 15 residues. Germline V gene sequence: CDR1 GTSNPN, CDR2 SVGIG (reference sequence). The V and J ends lost 1 base and 0 bases respectively, with 10 bases between them. The CDR3 DNA is TGTGCCTGGAGTGGATCCGGTGTCTCTGGAAACACCATATATTTT. This codes for CAWSGSGVSGNTIYF.

This clone was picked up one time. The chain has TRBV28 and TRBJ1-2; D perhaps matches TRBD1 (6 bases). CDR3 length equals 16 residues. V lost 5 bases to trimming and J lost 6 bases, with 22 bases between them. Germline V CDR1 and CDR2: MDHEN, SYDVKM. The CDR3 sequence: CASSLRGASRWDGYTF. The CDR3 region has the DNA TGTGCCAGCAGTCTTCGGGGGGCCAGTCGCTGGGATGGCTACACCTTC.

CDR3 coding DNA: TGTGCCAGCGGGGCAGGGGCCCCCGGGGAGCTGTTTTTT. It is translated as CASGAGAPGELFF. The chain employs TRBV6-5 and TRBJ2-2, with a possible D match to TRBD1 (6 bases). The CDR3 sequence is 13 residues long. Trimming shortened V by 8 bases and J by 6 bases, and 13 bases separated the two germline ends. Germline CDR1 MNHEY, CDR2 SVGAGI.

The gene calls are TRBV20-1 and TRBJ1-1; D ambiguous. V dropped 3 bases and J dropped 4 bases, with 9 bases sitting between them. The CDR3 length is 12 residues. Germline-derived CDR1 and CDR2 are DFQATT and SNEGSKA (reference sequence). The CDR3 here is CSASYLATEAFF. The DNA for the CDR3 is TGCAGTGCTAGTTATCTGGCCACTGAAGCTTTCTTT.

The chain links TRBV7-9 to TRBJ1-4; 7 bases fit TRBD1. With V trimmed by 1 base and J by 7 bases, 6 bases remained unmatched. CDR1 SEHNR and CDR2 FQNEAQ come from the germline V gene (reference sequence). This CDR3 has 15 amino acids. CDR3 amino acids: CASSLGGTVAEKLFF. For the CDR3, the DNA is TGTGCCAGCAGCTTAGGGGGGACAGTAGCTGAAAAACTGTTTTTT.

The genes are TRBV10-3 and TRBJ1-1, with no clear D. Trimming pared 3 bases from V and 1 base from J, leaving 12 bases between. Per the germline V gene, CDR1 is ENHRY and CDR2 is SYGVKD. The CDR3 spans 15 residues. The DNA of the CDR3 is TGTGCCATCAGTGACCTCCTGGGGAGGAACACTGAAGCTTTCTTT. Encoded protein: CAISDLLGRNTEAFF.

The rearrangement uses TRBV18 and TRBJ2-2; D perhaps matches TRBD2 (5 bases). The CDR3 is made up of 16 amino acids. The V gene's germline CDR1 is KGHSH and CDR2 LQKENI. The V end was cut by 4 bases, the J end by 3 bases, with 15 bases between. CDR3 in amino acids: CASSQRRGTDTGELFF. The CDR3 nucleotides are TGTGCCAGCTCACAGAGACGGGGTACGGACACCGGGGAGCTGTTTTTT.

This chain joins TRBV28 and TRBJ1-1; 7 bases are a match to TRBD1. There are 16 residues in the CDR3. CDR1 is MDHEN, CDR2 SYDVKM, per germline. Unmatched junction bases numbered 9, after V lost 5 bases and J lost 0 bases. CDR3 region: CASSPSGQVMNTEAFF. Here the CDR3 DNA reads TGTGCCAGCAGTCCCTCTGGACAGGTCATGAACACTGAAGCTTTCTTT.

The gene calls are TRBV6-2 or TRBV6-3 and TRBJ2-5, with D possibly TRBD2 on 5 matching bases. Germline lookup yields CDR1 MNHEY and CDR2 SVGEGT. This CDR3 comprises 13 residues. V was trimmed by 5 bases and J by 5 bases, leaving 12 bases between them. CDR3 region: CASSGLSGETQYF. CDR3 in DNA: TGTGCCAGCAGTGGACTGTCGGGGGAGACCCAGTACTTC.

The chain carries TRBV25-1 and TRBJ2-1; 11 nucleotides agree with TRBD1. V was pared by 4 bases and J by 8 bases, with 7 bases of the junction left unmatched. Germline V gene data show CDR1 as MGHDK and CDR2 as SYGVNS. CDR3 size: 15 residues. The DNA for the CDR3 is TGTGCCAGCAGTGGAGTAGGACAGGGGGCACATGAGCAGTTCTTC. The encoded protein is CASSGVGQGAHEQFF.

V gene TRBV11-2 combines with J gene TRBJ2-1, with D possibly being TRBD1 (6 bases). The germline V gene encodes CDR1 SGHAT and CDR2 FQNNGV. The CDR3 covers 16 residues. Trimming removed 2 bases at V and 10 bases at J, with 21 bases between. The CDR3 region has the DNA TGTGCCAGCAGCTTATTCCCCCGGGACAAAGTTTGGGAGCAGTTCTTC. It yields the protein CASSLFPRDKVWEQFF.

This chain uses TRBV12-3 or TRBV12-4 with TRBJ2-5; 7 positions agree with TRBD1. V trimming: 5 bases; J trimming: 7 bases; junction bases outside the gene matches: 7. CDR3 length: 13 residues. CDR3 sequence reads: CASSLTGAVTQYF. CDR3 in DNA: TGTGCCAGCAGTCTAACAGGGGCGGTGACCCAGTACTTC.

The chain carries TRBV29-1 and TRBJ2-7; 12 bases agree with TRBD1. Germline lookup yields CDR1 SQVTM and CDR2 ANQGSEA. The CDR3 totals 12 residues. J gave up 10 bases and V 6 bases, and 7 bases lay outside the gene matches. The CDR3, as DNA: TGCAGCGTCAGGGGACAGGGGGCGATTCAGTACTTC. Its translation is CSVRGQGAIQYF.

The J gene is TRBJ1-2, the V gene TRBV5-1; 7 nucleotides match TRBD1. The V gene's germline CDR1 is SGHRS and CDR2 YFSETQ. V gave up 4 bases and J gave up 1 base; unmatched junction bases: 7. This CDR3 comprises 15 residues. The CDR3 coding sequence is TGCGCCAGCAGCCCGGGGACAGCCCTTAACTATGGCTACACCTTC. It translates to CASSPGTALNYGYTF.

This chain joins TRBV5-4 and TRBJ2-1, with 9 bases aligning to TRBD1. V lost 4 bases, J lost 5 bases, and 10 bases stayed unmatched. The germline CDR1 and CDR2 sequences are SGHNT and YYREEE (reference sequence). This CDR3 spans 16 amino acids. CDR3 amino acids: CASSLASGQGHNEQFF. The CDR3 DNA reads as TGTGCCAGCAGCCTAGCCTCGGGACAGGGACACAATGAGCAGTTCTTC.

The CDR3 coding sequence is TGTGCCAGCAGTTACCCTGTGATCACCTACGAGCAGTACTTC. It codes for CASSYPVITYEQYF. This chain connects TRBV6-2 or TRBV6-3 to TRBJ2-7; D call uncertain. V lost 2 bases, J lost 2 bases, and 10 bases lay in between. Germline CDR1 is MNHEY and CDR2 is SVGEGT. The CDR3 loop spans 14 amino acids.